The present T cell receptor beta chain was sequenced within a study of T cells in localized non-small cell lung cancer. This clone was recorded once. Its antigen is currently unknown. Only in-frame clones appear in the TCRdb table, and some are missing; sequencing was by immunoSEQ multiplex PCR. The sample includes roughly 77,000 clones, approximately 90% seen only once; the top ten take roughly 19%. V lost 1 base and J lost 4, with 11 bases in between. The CDR3 is made up of 15 amino acids. The germline gives CDR1 MNHNS, CDR2 SASEGT. Study-wide results and limits: Compared with tumor, uninvolved adjacent lung displayed greater T cell clonality, ranking highest overall. A denser population of T cells in blood accompanied longer overall survival. Analysis by sequencing included only one tumor region, so heterogeneity remains possible. Appearances in adjacent lung were noted for a median around 55 of the top 100 tumor clones.

This chain connects TRBV6-1 to TRBJ1-3; a weak D match, TRBD1 (5 bases). The TCR originated in a woman aged 40-69 years with stage I squamous cell lung carcinoma. Sequenced material: peripheral blood, taken before any cancer treatment. CDR3 DNA sequence: TGTGCCAGCAGTGAAGTGGCGGGGACGGGAAACACCATATATTTT. It is translated as CASSEVAGTGNTIYF.